Following are 27 T cell receptor beta chains from one sample sequenced in a study of cytomegalovirus exposure and HLA in healthy donors. The PCR contained 60 Vbeta and 13 Jbeta primers. Profiling relied on immunoSEQ multiplex PCR, and the TCRdb table lists in-frame clones only, not all of them. The sample gives approximately 82,000 clones, around 9.1% of which show up once; about 25% is in the top ten. The sequenced sample was PBMCs. All receptors come from a man in his 60s in good health and CMV-seropositive.

This rearrangement joins TRBV30 to TRBJ2-1, with 7 bases aligning to TRBD2. V lost 4 bases and J lost 9; bases outside the gene matches: 12. The length of the CDR3 is 14 residues. The germline V gene encodes CDR1 GTSNPN and CDR2 SVGIG (reference sequence). The CDR3, as DNA: TGTGCCTGGACTTCAGGACTAGTTTCGAGTGAGCAGTTCTTC. This translates into CAWTSGLVSSEQFF.

This clone was seen more than once but under ten times. The chain combines TRBV7-9 with TRBJ1-6, with 10 bases matching TRBD1. Germline V gene sequence: CDR1 SEHNR, CDR2 FQNEAQ (reference sequence). The CDR3 runs to 14 residues. The J segment lost 10 bases and the V segment lost 5 bases, leaving 5 bases of the junction unmatched. The DNA for the CDR3 is TGTGCCAGCAGCCCGGGACAGGGGTGGTCACCCCTCCACTTT. Translation: CASSPGQGWSPLHF.

This clone has only a few counts. V usage is TRBV5-1 and J usage is TRBJ1-2; D may be TRBD1 (6 bases). Between the trimmed V and J ends, which lost 2 bases and 4 bases, there was a span of 12 bases. This CDR3 spans 14 amino acids. Germline loops: CDR1 SGHRS, CDR2 YFSETQ. The CDR3 sequence is CASSFNQGSYGYTF. The DNA for the CDR3 is TGCGCCAGCAGCTTTAATCAGGGGAGCTATGGCTACACCTTC.

The J gene is TRBJ1-1, the V gene TRBV11-3, with D unclear. Deletions cut 5 bases from V and 8 bases from J, with 15 bases between. This CDR3 is built from 13 residues. From germline, CDR1 is SGHNT and CDR2 YENEEA. The CDR3: CASSINSAGEAFF. The CDR3, as DNA: TGTGCCAGCAGCATCAACTCTGCGGGGGAAGCTTTCTTT.

This clone was found a few times. This chain joins TRBV30 and TRBJ1-5, with 9 positions matching TRBD1. The CDR3 loop spans 15 amino acids. Germline CDR1 and CDR2: GTSNPN and SVGIG (reference sequence). Unmatched junction bases numbered 7, after V lost 0 bases and J lost 7 bases. The chain's CDR3 is CAWSVIGQGMQPQHF. The CDR3 nucleotides are TGTGCCTGGAGTGTAATTGGACAGGGGATGCAGCCCCAGCATTTT.

This chain joins TRBV27 and TRBJ1-6; no clear D gene. This CDR3 comprises 16 residues. From germline, CDR1 is MNHEY and CDR2 SMNVEV (reference sequence). Trimming shortened V by 5 bases and J by 6 bases, and 17 bases separated the two germline ends. In DNA form, the CDR3 reads TGTGCCAGCAGTCTTATGGGCGGGCGGACTAATTCACCCCTCCACTTT. It translates to CASSLMGGRTNSPLHF.

This clone was seen only a few times. This chain links TRBV12-5 with TRBJ1-5, with 7 bases matching TRBD1. The CDR3 loop spans 13 amino acids. Germline V gene data show CDR1 as LGHNT and CDR2 as FRNRAP. V lost 6 bases and J lost 7; bases outside the gene matches: 6. CDR3 in DNA: TGTGCTAGTGGAGGGGACAGCGGCCAGCCCCAGCATTTT. It specifies CASGGDSGQPQHF. The variable domain in full, completed from reference TRBV12-5 and TRBJ1-5, reads DARVTQTPRHKVTEMGQEVTMRCQPILGHNTVFWYRQTMMQGLELLAYFRNRAPLDDSGMPKDRFSAEMPDATLATLKIQPSEPRDSAVYFCASGGDSGQPQHFGDGTRLSIL.

There are a few counts of this clone. V and J are TRBV6-5 and TRBJ2-5; tentatively, D is TRBD1 (5 bases). The CDR3 covers 13 residues. Germline lookup yields CDR1 MNHEY and CDR2 SVGAGI. V lost 2 bases to trimming and J lost 3 bases, with 7 bases between them. The DNA of the CDR3 is TGTGCCAGCAGTTACCCAGGGAAAGAGACCCAGTACTTC. It yields the protein CASSYPGKETQYF.

This clone was counted a few times. The chain carries TRBV25-1 and TRBJ1-1; tentative D call: TRBD1 (6 bases). The V end was cut by 4 bases, the J end by 1 base, with 10 bases between. The CDR3 sequence is 14 residues long. Germline CDR1 reads MGHDK; CDR2 reads SYGVNS. The CDR3 coding sequence is TGTGCCAGCAGTGGAATACAGGGGAACACTGAAGCTTTCTTT. This gives the protein CASSGIQGNTEAFF.

The chain is built from TRBV25-1 and TRBJ2-7, with D possibly being TRBD2 (6 bases). The germline gives CDR1 MGHDK, CDR2 SYGVNS. This CDR3 has 16 amino acids. V was shortened by 5 bases and J by 5 bases, with 22 bases between the two germline ends. The CDR3: CASSSPRASDPHEQYF. The CDR3 nucleotides are TGTGCCAGCAGTTCCCCCAGGGCTAGCGACCCCCACGAGCAGTACTTC.

The chain employs TRBV28 and TRBJ1-5, with a tentative D call TRBD1 (5 bases). The germline V and J ends were trimmed by 4 bases and 6 bases, with 16 bases remaining between them. Germline V gene data show CDR1 as MDHEN and CDR2 as SYDVKM. The CDR3 spans 15 residues. The CDR3 loop is CASSWTALQGQPQHF. The CDR3 DNA is TGTGCCAGCAGTTGGACCGCCCTTCAGGGTCAGCCCCAGCATTTT.

The chain couples TRBV15 to TRBJ1-2; 7 bases match TRBD1. V lost 0 bases and J lost 8; bases outside the gene matches: 3. Germline-derived CDR1 and CDR2 are LNHNV and YYDKDF (reference sequence). This CDR3 is 13 amino acids long. Here the CDR3 DNA reads TGTGCCACCAGCAGAGACAGGGGGTACGGCTACACCTTC. Residues: CATSRDRGYGYTF.

There are many counts of this clone. V usage is TRBV30 and J usage is TRBJ2-1; weak D call: TRBD2 (5 bases). This CDR3 has 13 residues. The ends were cut back, 3 bases at V and 0 bases at J, with 6 bases in the middle. CDR1 GTSNPN and CDR2 SVGIG come from the germline V gene (reference sequence). The CDR3 bases are TGTGCCTGGAGCCGGGACTCCTACAATGAGCAGTTCTTC. Amino acids: CAWSRDSYNEQFF.

The sample holds a few counts of this clone. This sequence joins TRBV5-1 and TRBJ2-3; D is perhaps TRBD1 (5 bases). Trimming stripped 3 bases from V and 3 bases from J, with 14 bases between. This CDR3 region has 15 residues. Germline assignment: CDR1 SGHRS and CDR2 YFSETQ. The CDR3 loop is CASSSVSTGTDTQYF. Written as DNA, the CDR3 is TGCGCCAGCAGCTCGGTGTCAACAGGAACAGATACGCAGTATTTT.

V is TRBV10-3 and J is TRBJ1-4, with TRBD1 as a possible D gene (5 bases). Trimming shortened V by 5 bases and J by 8 bases, and 15 bases separated the two germline ends. The CDR3 runs to 14 residues. Per the germline V gene, CDR1 is ENHRY and CDR2 is SYGVKD. The CDR3 protein is CAISFDSGGEKLFF. The CDR3 DNA sequence: TGTGCCATCAGTTTCGACTCTGGGGGGGAAAAACTGTTTTTT.

Written as DNA, the CDR3 is TGTGCCAGTGACGGGACAGGGGCTAATGAAAAACTGTTTTTT. This sequence encodes CASDGTGANEKLFF. The chain links TRBV7-9 to TRBJ1-4; TRBD1 agrees at 10 bases. The CDR3 spans 14 residues. In germline, CDR1 is SEHNR, CDR2 FQNEAQ (reference sequence). The V segment lost 9 bases and the J segment 3 bases; nucleotides outside the gene matches: 4.

The chain has TRBV9 and TRBJ1-2; TRBD1 aligns across 12 bases. The CDR3 runs to 15 residues. Germline lookup yields CDR1 SGDLS and CDR2 YYNGEE. V lost 3 bases and J lost 7; bases outside the gene matches: 7. The CDR3 DNA follows: TGTGCCAGCAGCGCCCGGGACAGGGGGCTTGGTGGCTACACCTTC. The encoded protein is CASSARDRGLGGYTF.

This clone came up a few times. The chain recombines TRBV6-5 with TRBJ2-7; 7 bases are a match to TRBD1. After removal of 4 bases from V and 0 bases from J, the junction contained 6 bases not matched to a gene. CDR1 and CDR2 (germline): MNHEY, SVGAGI. The CDR3 is 15 amino acids. This chain's CDR3 is CASSSGTDSSYEQYF. The CDR3 DNA sequence: TGTGCCAGCAGTTCCGGGACAGACTCCTCCTACGAGCAGTACTTC.

This clone showed up just a few times. V and J are TRBV6-5 and TRBJ1-2; D ambiguous. Germline V gene lookup returns CDR1 MNHEY and CDR2 SVGAGI. Trimming left V 6 bases short and J 8 bases short, with 19 bases between. This CDR3 region has 14 residues. As DNA, the CDR3 is TGTGCCAGCAGCCTCGACACCCGTTATGGAGGCTACACCTTC. Protein product: CASSLDTRYGGYTF.

This sequence joins TRBV6-1 and TRBJ2-1; maybe TRBD2 (6 bases). Germline V gene sequence: CDR1 MNHNS, CDR2 SASEGT. The V end lost 1 base, the J end lost 12 bases, and 13 bases lay between the germline ends. The CDR3 covers 13 residues. The CDR3 region has the DNA TGTGCCAGCAGTGAAGGGGGGGTGAACCCGCAGTTCTTC. Translation gives CASSEGGVNPQFF.

The chain is built from TRBV15 and TRBJ1-1; 8 bases agree with TRBD1. The germline V gene has CDR1 LNHNV and CDR2 YYDKDF (reference sequence). CDR3 size: 14 residues. J was trimmed by 4 bases and V by 4 bases; bases with no gene match: 5. In DNA, the CDR3 is TGTGCCACCAGCATGGACAGGGTGGGCACTGAAGCTTTCTTT. Translation gives CATSMDRVGTEAFF.

The V gene is TRBV28, the J gene TRBJ1-5; D unclear. The CDR3 is 16 amino acids. Germline V CDR1 and CDR2: MDHEN, SYDVKM. V shed 3 bases and J shed 0 bases, with 12 bases lying between them. The DNA for the CDR3 is TGTGCCAGCAGTTTGACCACGGCGGTTAGCAATCAGCCCCAGCATTTT. Translating it yields CASSLTTAVSNQPQHF. Full variable domain (outside the CDR3, taken from reference TRBV28 and TRBJ1-5): DVKVTQSSRYLVKRTGEKVFLECVQDMDHENMFWYRQDPGLGLRLIYFSYDVKMKEKGDIPEGYSVSREKKERFSLILESASTNQTSMYLCASSLTTAVSNQPQHFGDGTRLSIL.

This chain connects TRBV25-1 to TRBJ1-5; 7 positions agree with TRBD1. This CDR3 has 14 amino acids. The V segment lost 1 base and the J segment 10 bases; nucleotides outside the gene matches: 7. Germline values: CDR1 MGHDK, CDR2 SYGVNS. The CDR3 coding sequence is TGTGCCAGCAGTGAATTCGGCCAGGGGGGACCCCAGCATTTT. This encodes CASSEFGQGGPQHF.

This clone showed up just a few times. This sequence joins TRBV6-6 and TRBJ1-2; a possible D gene is TRBD1 (5 bases). The V and J ends lost 5 bases and 4 bases respectively, with 11 bases between them. The CDR3 is made up of 13 amino acids. The germline V gene has CDR1 MNHNY and CDR2 SVGAGI (reference sequence). The CDR3 DNA reads TGTGCCAGCAGTCCGGACACCCGCTATGGCTACACCTTC. This translates into CASSPDTRYGYTF.

J is TRBJ1-1 and V is TRBV21-1; TRBD1 is the table's D call and was not checked against the DNA. TRBV21-1 is recorded as a pseudogene. This CDR3 contains 17 residues. In DNA, the CDR3 is TGTGCCAGCAGCGGAGGGAGACAGGGCGCAGGTTGCACTGAAGCTTTCTTT. As protein: CASSGGRQGAGCTEAFF.

This clone was picked up a small number of times. The chain carries TRBV15 and TRBJ1-3; D call uncertain. With 3 bases removed from V and 4 bases from J, the gap between germline ends came to 16 bases. The CDR3 covers 16 residues. Looked up from germline, CDR1 is LNHNV and CDR2 is YYDKDF (reference sequence). Written as DNA, the CDR3 is TGTGCCACCAGCAGGGCCCCAGGAATCTCCGGAAACACCATATATTTT. Its translation is CATSRAPGISGNTIYF.

V is TRBV5-1 and J is TRBJ2-5, with 10 bases lining up with TRBD1. In germline, CDR1 is SGHRS, CDR2 YFSETQ. The CDR3 spans 17 residues. J gave up 3 bases and V 6 bases, and 14 bases lay outside the gene matches. The CDR3, as DNA: TGCGCCAGCACCGCTTGGGCCTCCGGGACAGGGGAAGAGACCCAGTACTTC. Translated, it gives CASTAWASGTGEETQYF.